Detailed here is one TCR beta chain. Assay used: immunoSEQ multiplex PCR; TCRdb lists only in-frame clones, some missing. The sample includes some 120,000 clones, approximately 80% of them seen just once. The source of the sample is a study of blood T cell repertoires in COVID-19. Across the whole study: Samples representing acute and convalescent COVID-19 were sourced from the United States, Italy and Spain.

The germline V gene has CDR1 SEHNR and CDR2 FQNEAQ (reference sequence). The CDR3 runs to 14 residues. Trimming removed 1 base at V and 4 bases at J, with 10 bases between. The sample consisted of peripheral blood. The V call is TRBV7-9, the J call TRBJ1-1; TRBD1 is a possible D gene (5 bases). This TCR was sampled from a human donor in a cohort sampled during active COVID-19. The CDR3 loop reads CASSLEGVSTEAFF. The CDR3 DNA reads as TGTGCCAGCAGCTTAGAAGGGGTGAGCACTGAAGCTTTCTTT.